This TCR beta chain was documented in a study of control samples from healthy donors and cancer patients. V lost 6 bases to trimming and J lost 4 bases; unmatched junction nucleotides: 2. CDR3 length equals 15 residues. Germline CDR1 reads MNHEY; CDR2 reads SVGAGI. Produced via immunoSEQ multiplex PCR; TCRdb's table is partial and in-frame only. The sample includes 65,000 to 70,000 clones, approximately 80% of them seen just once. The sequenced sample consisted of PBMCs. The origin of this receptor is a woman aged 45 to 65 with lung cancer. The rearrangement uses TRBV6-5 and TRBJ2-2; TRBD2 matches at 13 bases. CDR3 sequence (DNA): TGTGCCAGCAGGGGGACTAGCGGGGCCACCGGGGAGCTGTTTTTT. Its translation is CASRGTSGATGELFF.